The sequence of this T cell receptor (beta chain) was determined in a study of blood T cells in healthy people across ages. Study results and limitations: In the absence of known donor CMV status, changes in expanded clonotypes were possibly confounded. Higher naive T cell percentage went strongly together with higher TCR beta diversity.

A second about 6 to 12 cycle PCR used barcoded and J-beta primers. TCRdb analysed the 5' RACE reads with MiXCR anew, one entry per CDR3 protein. The profile shows roughly 1,700,000 distinct CDR3 sequences, 28% of them singletons. The germline CDR1 and CDR2 sequences are SGHRS and YFSETQ. Germline trimming cut 7 bases from V and 2 bases from J; bases unmatched to any gene: 6. The CDR3 spans 13 residues. This clonotype showed up many times. Its antigen remains unidentified. The authors isolated at least 6 million PBMCs per sample. The clonotype originates from a woman younger than 45 in good health. The source material was blood. The chain uses TRBV5-1 and TRBJ2-7; 7 bases line up with TRBD1. In DNA form, the CDR3 reads TGCGCCAGCCGCCGGGACAGCCCCTACGAGCAGTACTTC. Translation: CASRRDSPYEQYF.